This TCR beta chain was recovered during a study of T-cell reconstitution after alpha-beta-depleted transplantation in children. Study outcomes and limitations: Elevated TCRbeta diversity at day 60 was traced, in some patients, to surviving recipient T cells and thymic progenitors.

The ends lost 6 bases at V and 0 bases at J; junction bases unmatched: 4. CDR3 length equals 15 residues. Note on this clonotype: Its antigen is as yet unknown.

As it was prepared, the TCRbeta library received unique molecular identifiers. In TCRdb, the PCR reads were re-called with MiXCR into one record per CDR3 protein. Of approximately 980,000 distinct CDR3 sequences listed, roughly 29% were seen once; the top ten hold over 25%. The sequence came from a boy under three years old who had a stem cell transplant for SCID, so the T cells may come from the graft donor. This material consisted of PBMCs, mostly from graft donor cells, taken 360 days after TCRalphabeta/CD19-depleted stem cell transplant. This rearrangement joins TRBV12-3 or TRBV12-4 to TRBJ2-5, with 10 positions matching TRBD1. The CDR3 is CASSGGTGDQETQYF. Here the CDR3 DNA reads TGTGCCAGCAGCGGAGGGACAGGGGACCAAGAGACCCAGTACTTC.